This is a list of T cell receptor beta chains from one sample in a study of Ad26.COV2.S vaccination and SARS-CoV-2 variants. Data came from immunoSEQ multiplex PCR; TCRdb stores just in-frame clones and leaves some out. The table shows a few hundred thousand clones, with about 83% occurring only once. Sequenced here: peripheral blood, sampled in a trial of Ad26.COV2.S vaccine versus placebo. The receptors come from a person aged 18 to 59 who received the Ad26.COV2.S COVID-19 vaccine or a placebo. The CDR3 runs from the conserved cysteine through the conserved F or W. The D gene is left open where the match is weak. Expanded clones get a size class; other rows say once, few or many, or leave the size out.

abundance: once
d_gene: TRBD2
v_gene: TRBV10-3
j_gene: TRBJ2-3
CDR3aa: CAIRDKTSGRPTDTQYF
CDR3nt: TGTGCCATCAGGGATAAGACTAGCGGGAGGCCCACAGATACGCAGTATTTT

abundance: NA
d_gene: NA
v_gene: TRBV7-6
j_gene: TRBJ1-6
CDR3aa: CASSLEGLGSPLHF
CDR3nt: TGTGCCAGCAGCTTAGAGGGGTTAGGGTCACCCCTCCACTTT

abundance: NA
d_gene: NA
v_gene: TRBV30
j_gene: TRBJ1-2
CDR3aa: CAWSIGPLRGYTF
CDR3nt: TGTGCCTGGAGTATCGGCCCCTTAAGGGGCTACACCTTC

abundance: NA
d_gene: NA
v_gene: TRBV5-4
j_gene: TRBJ1-2
CDR3aa: CASSSGYLGYTF
CDR3nt: TGTGCCAGCAGCTCAGGGTATCTCGGCTACACCTTC

abundance: few
d_gene: NA
v_gene: TRBV5-1
j_gene: TRBJ1-2
CDR3aa: CASSLDGGKGYGYTF
CDR3nt: TGCGCCAGCAGCTTGGACGGCGGAAAGGGCTATGGCTACACCTTC

abundance: NA
d_gene: NA
v_gene: TRBV5-1
j_gene: TRBJ2-5
CDR3aa: CASSVGGPQETQYF
CDR3nt: TGCGCCAGCAGCGTCGGGGGACCCCAAGAGACCCAGTACTTC

abundance: NA
d_gene: NA
v_gene: TRBV11-2
j_gene: TRBJ2-7
CDR3aa: CASSLGGGRTHYEQYF
CDR3nt: TGTGCCAGCAGCTTAGGGGGGGGCCGGACCCACTACGAGCAGTACTTC

abundance: NA
d_gene: TRBD2
v_gene: TRBV11-2
j_gene: TRBJ2-2
CDR3aa: CASSSNGRVTGELFF
CDR3nt: TGTGCCAGCAGCTCGAACGGGAGGGTCACCGGGGAGCTGTTTTTT

abundance: NA
d_gene: NA
v_gene: TRBV6-5
j_gene: TRBJ1-1
CDR3aa: CASSSQREQAFF
CDR3nt: TGTGCCAGCAGCTCTCAGAGGGAGCAAGCTTTCTTT

abundance: NA
d_gene: NA
v_gene: TRBV10-3
j_gene: TRBJ2-7
CDR3aa: CAISEGGTEEYF
CDR3nt: TGTGCCATCAGTGAGGGCGGGACAGAGGAGTACTTC